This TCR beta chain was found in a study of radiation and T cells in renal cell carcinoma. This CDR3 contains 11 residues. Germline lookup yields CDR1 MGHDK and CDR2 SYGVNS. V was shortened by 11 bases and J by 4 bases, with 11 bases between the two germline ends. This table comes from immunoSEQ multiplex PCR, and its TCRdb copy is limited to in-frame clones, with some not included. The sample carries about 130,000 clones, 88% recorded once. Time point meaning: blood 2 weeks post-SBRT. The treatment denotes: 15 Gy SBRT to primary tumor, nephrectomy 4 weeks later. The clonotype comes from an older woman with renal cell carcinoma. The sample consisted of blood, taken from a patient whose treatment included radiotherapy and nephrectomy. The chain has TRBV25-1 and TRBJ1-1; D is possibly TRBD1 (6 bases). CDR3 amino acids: CAVQGGTEAFF. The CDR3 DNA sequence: TGTGCCGTACAGGGAGGCACTGAAGCTTTCTTT.